Below, 19 T cell receptor beta chains from the same sample are listed, as sequenced in a study of regulatory T cells in long-lasting Graves disease. Time point meaning: newly diagnosed GD, antithyroid drugs for less than 3 months. From PBMCs, RNA was extracted and then used to make the TCR library. Library construction for TCR beta used iRepertoire HTBI primers and Arm-PCR of CDR3 regions. MiXCR, run by TCRdb on the multiplex PCR reads, gives a single entry per CDR3 protein. The table shows some 600,000 distinct CDR3 sequences, with about 16% occurring only once. These sequences were also reported in another study, on T cells in Graves' hyperthyroidism and ophthalmopathy.

The sample was peripheral blood mononuclear cells (PBMCs), taken at new diagnosis, from a patient treated with antithyroid drugs. The receptors stem from a man aged 18-30 years with Graves disease.

The genes are TRBV20-1 and TRBJ1-4; no definite D call. Germline V CDR1 and CDR2: DFQATT, SNEGSKA (reference sequence). The CDR3 has 14 residues. The germline V and J ends were trimmed by 6 bases and 4 bases, with 15 bases remaining between them. The CDR3, as DNA: TGCAGTGCCCCGCAGTGGGCGGATAATGAAAAACTGTTTTTT. It is translated as CSAPQWADNEKLFF.

The gene calls are TRBV6-1 and TRBJ2-7; D unresolved. Trimming stripped 6 bases from V and 2 bases from J, with 8 bases between. Germline CDR1 reads MNHNS; CDR2 reads SASEGT. This CDR3 region has 12 residues. CDR3 DNA sequence: TGTGCCAGCAGGTTGGTTCCCTACGAGCAGTACTTC. It specifies CASRLVPYEQYF.

The table lists this clonotype with a few counts. V and J are TRBV6-2 or TRBV6-3 and TRBJ1-1; possible D gene TRBD1, 6 bases. The CDR3 loop spans 13 amino acids. CDR1 MNHEY and CDR2 SVGEGT come from the germline V gene. V was shortened by 3 bases and J by 4 bases, with 9 bases between the two germline ends. CDR3 nucleotide sequence: TGTGCCAGCAGTTATACAGGGCTCACTGAAGCTTTCTTT. Encoded protein: CASSYTGLTEAFF.

CDR3 sequence (DNA): TGTGCCACCAGCAGAGATCCGGGACAGCAAAACTATGGCTACACCTTC. It specifies CATSRDPGQQNYGYTF. The chain couples TRBV15 to TRBJ1-2, with 7 bases fitting TRBD1. In germline, CDR1 is LNHNV, CDR2 YYDKDF (reference sequence). V shed 0 bases and J 2 bases; nucleotides not matched to a gene: 6. The CDR3 has 16 amino acids.

This chain links TRBV6-1 with TRBJ2-3, with a possible D match to TRBD2 (5 bases). V was pared by 5 bases and J by 4 bases, with 16 bases between. The V gene's germline CDR1 is MNHNS and CDR2 SASEGT. The CDR3 has 15 amino acids. The DNA for the CDR3 is TGTGCCAGCAGTAGGCTAGCCATGACCCCAGATACGCAGTATTTT. Its protein is CASSRLAMTPDTQYF.

The chain joins TRBV18 to TRBJ2-1; maybe TRBD1 (6 bases). Germline CDR1 and CDR2: KGHSH and LQKENI. With 2 bases removed from V and 6 bases from J, the gap between germline ends came to 14 bases. This CDR3 is built from 15 residues. The CDR3: CASSPFAPGVNEQFF. The CDR3 bases are TGTGCCAGCTCACCATTCGCCCCAGGGGTCAATGAGCAGTTCTTC.

V usage is TRBV20-1 and J usage is TRBJ2-7; 8 nucleotides line up with TRBD2. V shed 4 bases, J shed 5 bases, and the junction held 13 bases outside the gene matches. Germline V CDR1 and CDR2: DFQATT, SNEGSKA (reference sequence). This CDR3 is 15 amino acids long. Here the CDR3 DNA reads TGCAGTGCTAATATACCGGGACTAGGTAGCCACGAGCAGTACTTC. Translating gives CSANIPGLGSHEQYF.

This clonotype has a count of ten or more. The chain couples TRBV28 to TRBJ2-7; D may be TRBD1 (5 bases). The germline CDR1 and CDR2 sequences are MDHEN and SYDVKM. This CDR3 has 14 residues. The V gene lost 6 bases and the J gene lost 2 bases, with 14 bases spanning the gap. The CDR3 bases are TGTGCCAGCAGGTTTGTAGGGGAAACCTACGAGCAGTACTTC. Its protein is CASRFVGETYEQYF.

For this clonotype: A read error may produce the germline difference seen at one junction end. The rearrangement uses TRBV7-7 and TRBJ2-4, with D tentatively TRBD1 or TRBD2 (5 bases each). This CDR3 spans 13 amino acids. From germline, CDR1 is SSHAT and CDR2 FNYEAQ (reference sequence). Here the CDR3 DNA reads TGTGCTAGCAGTCTGGGGCCCGGGGACATTCAGTACTTC. Its protein product is CASSLGPGDIQYF. The whole variable domain, filled in from reference TRBV7-7 and TRBJ2-4, reads GAGVSQSPRYKVTKRGQDVTLRCDPISSHATLYWYQQALGQGPEFLTYFNYEAQPDKSGLPSDRFSAERPEGSISTLTIQRTEQRDSAMYRCASSLGPGDIQYFGAGTRLSVL.

This clonotype was recorded many times. The chain employs TRBV3-1 and TRBJ2-3; D may match TRBD1 or TRBD2 (5 bases each). V was clipped by 6 bases and J by 0 bases, with 13 bases between them. Per germline, CDR1 LGHDT and CDR2 YNNKEL (reference sequence). This CDR3 comprises 15 residues. The CDR3 reads CASRTGRLSTDTQYF. DNA of the CDR3: TGTGCCAGCAGAACGGGACGGCTAAGCACAGATACGCAGTATTTT.

This clonotype occurred a few times. This rearrangement joins TRBV5-6 to TRBJ2-7; 9 nucleotides agree with TRBD1. CDR1 SGHDT and CDR2 YYEEEE come from the germline V gene. V was pared by 4 bases and J by 3 bases, with 8 bases of the junction left unmatched. CDR3 size: 15 residues. The CDR3 region is CASSPRDRVNYEQYF. As DNA, the CDR3 is TGTGCCAGCAGCCCCCGGGACAGGGTTAACTACGAGCAGTACTTC.

This clonotype came up a few times. This chain joins TRBV20-1 and TRBJ2-1; 9 positions agree with TRBD1. V lost 6 bases and J lost 3; bases outside the gene matches: 9. Germline CDR1 reads DFQATT; CDR2 reads SNEGSKA (reference sequence). This CDR3 contains 15 residues. Here the CDR3 DNA reads TGCAGTGCAAAAACCGACAGGGGGGTCTACAATGAGCAGTTCTTC. Encoded protein: CSAKTDRGVYNEQFF.

This clonotype has ten or more counts. This chain uses TRBV14 with TRBJ2-1; no firm D call. This CDR3 is 13 amino acids long. V lost 1 base to trimming and J lost 4 bases, with 5 bases between them. Germline lookup yields CDR1 SGHDN and CDR2 FVKESK. CDR3 coding DNA: TGTGCCAGCAGCCAAGTAGTTTACAATGAGCAGTTCTTC. Protein sequence: CASSQVVYNEQFF.

This clonotype was recorded a few times. The chain employs TRBV3-1 and TRBJ2-7, with 7 positions matching TRBD1. The trim removed 4 bases at V and 2 bases at J, leaving 11 bases unmatched. The CDR3 runs 16 residues. Germline CDR1 reads LGHDT; CDR2 reads YNNKEL (reference sequence). The CDR3 nucleotides are TGTGCCAGCAGCCTCACCCCCGGGACAGCAACCTACGAGCAGTACTTC. It codes for CASSLTPGTATYEQYF.

The V and J genes are TRBV12-5 and TRBJ2-1; TRBD2 agrees at 11 bases. Germline CDR1 and CDR2: LGHNT and FRNRAP. CDR3 size: 17 residues. With V trimmed by 0 bases and J by 8 bases, 9 bases remained unmatched. As DNA, the CDR3 is TGTGCTAGTGGTTTGGTACTGCCACTAGCGGGAGTCGATGAGCAGTTCTTC. It specifies CASGLVLPLAGVDEQFF.

This clonotype appeared a few times. The junction departs from germline at one end; a sequencing error may be responsible. This chain uses TRBV12-3 or TRBV12-4 with TRBJ2-1; D might be TRBD2 (5 bases). The length of the CDR3 is 14 residues. The DNA of the CDR3 is TGTGCCGGCAGTTCGGGAAATACTGGCGCTAAGAGCGTCTTC. Translated: CAGSSGNTGAKSVF.

This clonotype occurred many times. This chain's CDR3 is CASRPPEGTGELFF. CDR3 DNA sequence: TGTGCCAGCAGGCCCCCGGAAGGCACCGGGGAGCTGTTTTTT. V usage is TRBV12-3 or TRBV12-4 and J usage is TRBJ2-2; D unresolved. The length of the CDR3 is 14 residues. V was trimmed by 6 bases and J by 4 bases, leaving 12 bases between them.

This clonotype was detected many times. The chain has TRBV12-3 or TRBV12-4 and TRBJ1-1; no clear D. This CDR3 region has 12 residues. V was shortened by 1 base and J by 6 bases, with 6 bases between the two germline ends. The DNA of the CDR3 is TGTGCCAGCAGTTTAGTTCTCCCTGAAGCTTTCTTT. Residues: CASSLVLPEAFF.

CDR3 in amino acids: CASSPLAGGSAGELFF. CDR3 bases: TGTGCCAGCAGCCCACTAGCGGGAGGTTCCGCCGGGGAGCTGTTTTTT. The J gene is TRBJ2-2, the V gene TRBV2; the match to TRBD2 covers 12 bases. The CDR3 is 16 amino acids. CDR1 is SNHLY and CDR2 is FYNNEI in the germline V gene. After removal of 6 bases from V and 6 bases from J, the junction contained 8 bases not matched to a gene. Full variable domain (missing parts from reference TRBV2 and TRBJ2-2): EPEVTQTPSHQVTQMGQEVILRCVPISNHLYFYWYRQILGQKVEFLVSFYNNEISEKSEIFDDQFSVERPDGSNFTLKIRSTKLEDSAMYFCASSPLAGGSAGELFFGEGSRLTVL.